A selection of T cell receptor beta chains follows, all from one sample in a study of Graves' ophthalmopathy and Graves' hyperthyroidism. Via MiXCR, TCRdb re-called the multiplex PCR reads, giving one row per CDR3 protein. The sample shows 450,000 to 600,000 distinct CDR3 sequences, under 45% of them seen only once. The sample taken for sequencing was peripheral blood or thyroid tissue (not recorded which). Receptor source: an adult man with Graves' hyperthyroidism. CDR3s include the opening cysteine and the closing phenylalanine or tryptophan. Size is omitted from some rows. Given values are once, few, many or a class for expanded clones.

size,J,V,CDR3
.,TRBJ1-2,TRBV29-1,CSVETGSGYTF
.,TRBJ2-2,TRBV10-2,CASSNGETNTGELFF
many,TRBJ1-5,TRBV6-5,CASSLGRSNQPQHF
.,TRBJ2-7,TRBV7-2,CASSFDGGVDEQYF
.,TRBJ1-1,TRBV10-3,CAISESGKNTEAFF
many,TRBJ1-2,TRBV7-9,CASSRDRAGGYTF
.,TRBJ2-1,TRBV2,CASRVGQGSYNEQFF
.,TRBJ2-1,TRBV2,CASSSPAGASVFHEQFF
many,TRBJ1-2,TRBV6-6,CASSYSREGYTF
.,TRBJ1-1,TRBV4-1,CASSQDQQGNTEAFF
.,TRBJ2-7,TRBV15,CATSRLPGLKVGDEQYF
many,TRBJ1-2,TRBV5-8,CASSLGTGGDGYTF
.,TRBJ2-3,TRBV12-3/TRBV12-4,CASSPGQGDHTDTQYF
.,TRBJ1-1,TRBV4-1,CASSQPRGRLNTEAFF
.,.,TRBV7-9,CASSVIRTSGRTGGETQYF
.,TRBJ1-4,TRBV7-9,CASSSRTGPLFF
.,TRBJ1-2,TRBV4-1,CASSQDWDTF
few,TRBJ1-1,TRBV6-1,CASSGTGRGEAFF
.,TRBJ1-5,TRBV7-3,CASSLKGRVGGNSNQPQHF
.,TRBJ1-1,TRBV29-1,CSVSPTAGGLNTEAFF
few,TRBJ1-1,TRBV12-3/TRBV12-4,CASSGATGLNTEAFF
many,TRBJ1-3,TRBV29-1,CSVEGQGIGNTIYF
.,TRBJ2-3,TRBV7-9,CASSLDSFTDTQYF
.,TRBJ2-7,TRBV10-2,CASSERRAPGYEQYF
.,TRBJ1-1,TRBV7-2,CASSLVGQAMDTEAFF
few,TRBJ2-7,TRBV27,CASRGTSVNSYEQYF
many,TRBJ1-2,TRBV19,CASSRAEIYGYTF
.,TRBJ1-4,TRBV20-1,CSARAGDNGKLFF
.,TRBJ1-3,TRBV28,CASSPDSLSGNTIYF
few,TRBJ1-6,TRBV30,CAWSRPGGGNSPLHF
few,TRBJ1-1,TRBV28,CASSYGRDEAFF
.,TRBJ1-5,TRBV15,CATSSLDPDFQPQHF
few,TRBJ2-2,TRBV11-3,CASSLPLNTGELFF
.,TRBJ1-5,TRBV5-1,CASSFTGGKGYEHF
.,TRBJ1-2,TRBV20-1,CSLSGASYGYTF
many,TRBJ2-2,TRBV19,CASKRGQLSGELFF
.,TRBJ2-7,TRBV11-3,CASSLRRLHEQYF
many,TRBJ1-2,TRBV6-5,CASSYGYYGYTF